The 22 T cell receptor beta chains in this list originate from one sample, sequenced in a study of T cells in localized non-small cell lung cancer. Measured with immunoSEQ multiplex PCR; TCRdb has only the in-frame clones, and not every one. The sample lists about 59,000 clones; roughly 89% were seen once. Sequenced here: peripheral blood, sampled before any cancer treatment. The receptors originated from a man between 40 and 69 years old with stage I squamous cell lung carcinoma.

This chain connects TRBV5-5 to TRBJ1-2, with D uncertain. Trimming stripped 4 bases from V and 5 bases from J, with 9 bases between. This CDR3 contains 12 residues. CDR1 SGHKS and CDR2 YYEKEE come from the germline V gene (reference sequence). The CDR3 nucleotides are TGTGCCAGCAGCCCCGATACATATGGCTACACCTTC. Its protein product is CASSPDTYGYTF.

This clone turned up a few times. The rearrangement uses TRBV25-1 and TRBJ2-3, with D tentatively TRBD1 (7 bases). This CDR3 has 13 residues. Trimming removed 8 bases at V and 4 bases at J, with 13 bases between. Per germline, CDR1 MGHDK and CDR2 SYGVNS. The CDR3 bases are TGTGCCAGCTCAGGGGGGTCGGCAGATACGCAGTATTTT. This translates into CASSGGSADTQYF. The whole variable domain, remainder taken from reference TRBV25-1 and TRBJ2-3, is EADIYQTPRYLVIGTGKKITLECSQTMGHDKMYWYQQDPGMELHLIHYSYGVNSTEKGDLSSESTVSRIRTEHFPLTLESARPSHTSQYLCASSGGSADTQYFGPGTRLTVL.

V and J are TRBV9 and TRBJ2-3; 7 nucleotides match TRBD2. CDR1 is SGDLS and CDR2 is YYNGEE in the germline V gene. The length of the CDR3 is 16 residues. Losses at the gene ends were 4 bases for V and 6 bases for J; bases not matched to a gene: 14. CDR3 nucleotides: TGTGCCAGCAGCCCAGGAGGCGGGGGTGATGGGGATACGCAGTATTTT. This codes for CASSPGGGGDGDTQYF. Full variable domain (rest looked up from reference TRBV9 and TRBJ2-3): DSGVTQTPKHLITATGQRVTLRCSPRSGDLSVYWYQQSLDQGLQFLIQYYNGEERAKGNILERFSAQQFPDLHSELNLSSLELGDSALYFCASSPGGGGDGDTQYFGPGTRLTVL.

The genes are TRBV18 and TRBJ1-1, with TRBD1 matching 9 bases. Germline V gene lookup returns CDR1 KGHSH and CDR2 LQKENI. The CDR3 sequence is 16 residues long. After removal of 2 bases from V and 5 bases from J, the junction contained 9 bases not matched to a gene. The CDR3 bases are TGTGCCAGCTCACCATATCGGACAGGGGAAGGGACTGAAGCTTTCTTT. Amino acids: CASSPYRTGEGTEAFF.

The J gene is TRBJ2-2, the V gene TRBV14, with D uncertain. Deletions cut 4 bases from V and 0 bases from J, with 12 bases between. In germline, CDR1 is SGHDN, CDR2 FVKESK. The CDR3 totals 16 residues. CDR3 in DNA: TGTGCCAGCAGCCTCTGGAGACCGCCGAACACCGGGGAGCTGTTTTTT. Protein product: CASSLWRPPNTGELFF.

The rearrangement joins TRBV7-2 to TRBJ1-2, with D perhaps matching TRBD1 (5 bases). Germline CDR1 is SGHTA and CDR2 is FQGNSA. This CDR3 has 15 amino acids. V was trimmed by 6 bases and J by 7 bases, leaving 21 bases between them. DNA of the CDR3: TGTGCCAGCAGAAACCCGACGGCAGGGAAACCTGGCTACACCTTC. Translated: CASRNPTAGKPGYTF.

The CDR3 nucleotides read TGTGCCAGCAGCTTGGTAGCGGAGGGCTACAATGAGCAGTTCTTC. It translates to CASSLVAEGYNEQFF. The rearrangement joins TRBV5-4 to TRBJ2-1, with D maybe TRBD2 (6 bases). CDR1 and CDR2 from the germline V gene are SGHNT and YYREEE (reference sequence). Deletions cut 0 bases from V and 3 bases from J, with 10 bases between. This CDR3 is 15 amino acids long.

The CDR3 DNA sequence: TGTGCCAGCAGCTCCGGGCCAAGCCAGACCCAGTACTTC. It encodes CASSSGPSQTQYF. The chain uses TRBV7-3 and TRBJ2-5; unclear D gene. V dropped 4 bases and J dropped 6 bases, with 12 bases sitting between them. Germline CDR1 reads SGHTA; CDR2 reads FQGTGA. CDR3 length equals 13 residues.

This clone was seen once. This rearrangement joins TRBV19 to TRBJ2-7; TRBD1 agrees at 7 bases. The J segment lost 6 bases and the V segment lost 7 bases, leaving 9 bases of the junction unmatched. The CDR3 runs 13 residues. Looked up from germline, CDR1 is LNHDA and CDR2 is SQIVND (reference sequence). CDR3 in amino acids: CASTDRVYGEQYF. In nucleotides, the CDR3 is TGTGCCAGTACTGACAGGGTTTATGGCGAGCAGTACTTC. The full variable domain, rest sourced from reference TRBV19 and TRBJ2-7, is DGGITQSPKYLFRKEGQNVTLSCEQNLNHDAMYWYRQDPGQGLRLIYYSQIVNDFQKGDIAEGYSVSREKKESFPLTVTSAQKNPTAFYLCASTDRVYGEQYFGPGTRLTVT.

There are a few counts of this clone. This chain links TRBV10-3 with TRBJ2-1, with D possibly being TRBD2 (5 bases). Per germline, CDR1 ENHRY and CDR2 SYGVKD. The CDR3 extends over 13 amino acids. The V gene lost 7 bases and the J gene lost 5 bases, with 12 bases spanning the gap. The CDR3 sequence is CAITGGQHNEQFF. The CDR3 DNA reads TGTGCCATCACCGGCGGGCAACACAATGAGCAGTTCTTC.

The rearrangement uses TRBV5-6 and TRBJ1-6; D not resolved. Germline CDR1 reads SGHDT; CDR2 reads YYEEEE. V was trimmed by 0 bases and J by 7 bases, leaving 11 bases between them. The CDR3 is 15 amino acids. The CDR3, as DNA: TGTGCCAGCAGCTTGGTGGACCGACGGAATTCACCCCTCCACTTT. Translating it yields CASSLVDRRNSPLHF.

The CDR3 sequence: CASSPLQTRNYNSPLHF. DNA of the CDR3: TGTGCCAGCAGCCCCCTGCAGACCCGAAACTATAATTCACCCCTCCACTTT. The chain combines TRBV4-2 with TRBJ1-6; the D is unclear. The CDR3 has 17 residues. Looked up from germline, CDR1 is LGHNA and CDR2 is YNFKEQ. V dropped 4 bases and J dropped 3 bases, with 16 bases sitting between them.

The chain is built from TRBV19 and TRBJ2-7; no reliable D call. The germline V gene has CDR1 LNHDA and CDR2 SQIVND (reference sequence). V lost 9 bases and J lost 9, with 24 bases in between. This CDR3 region has 14 residues. The DNA of the CDR3 is TGTGCCAGAGGAATTGGTCTAAACGAGAACGGGCAGTACTTC. Translated, it gives CARGIGLNENGQYF.

J is TRBJ1-4 and V is TRBV9; D unresolved. V gave up 0 bases and J gave up 4 bases, with 4 bases separating them. The germline CDR1 and CDR2 sequences are SGDLS and YYNGEE. This CDR3 comprises 13 residues. Written as DNA, the CDR3 is TGTGCCAGCAGCGTAGGTCATAATGAAAAACTGTTTTTT. This encodes CASSVGHNEKLFF.

The chain uses TRBV7-9 and TRBJ2-6; D is unclear. The CDR3 is 17 amino acids. V lost 4 bases to trimming and J lost 4 bases, with 17 bases between them. Germline assignment: CDR1 SEHNR and CDR2 FQNEAQ (reference sequence). The CDR3 region is CASSSWVALSGANVLTF. The CDR3 DNA reads as TGTGCCAGCAGCTCTTGGGTCGCCTTGTCGGGGGCCAACGTCCTGACTTTC.

In this sample, this clone turned up once. The V and J genes are TRBV7-9 and TRBJ2-5, with TRBD1 identical over 9 bases. Germline CDR1 is SEHNR and CDR2 is FQNEAQ (reference sequence). CDR3 length equals 14 residues. V trimming: 5 bases; J trimming: 5 bases; junction bases outside the gene matches: 6. CDR3 in DNA: TGTGCCAGCAGCCCGACAGGGGGAGTGGAGACCCAGTACTTC. Translating it yields CASSPTGGVETQYF.

This clone was counted a single time. The V call is TRBV19, the J call TRBJ2-5; no clear D gene. This CDR3 is built from 16 residues. Germline-derived CDR1 and CDR2 are LNHDA and SQIVND (reference sequence). Trimming removed 5 bases from V and 3 bases from J, with 19 bases in between. CDR3 coding DNA: TGTGCCAGTAGTTCCGACATCACGGTAGGAAAAGAGACCCAGTACTTC. Its protein is CASSSDITVGKETQYF.

CDR3 nucleotide sequence: TGTGCCAGCAGCTTGGGGAGGGTGAATCAGCCCCAGCATTTT. As protein: CASSLGRVNQPQHF. This chain connects TRBV5-6 to TRBJ1-5; no firm D call. CDR1 SGHDT and CDR2 YYEEEE come from the germline V gene. Trimming took 0 bases from V and 4 from J, leaving 8 bases between them. The CDR3 is 14 residues long.

V gene TRBV5-5 combines with J gene TRBJ1-2, with 7 bases aligning to TRBD1. CDR1 and CDR2 (germline): SGHKS, YYEKEE (reference sequence). CDR3 length equals 14 residues. V was clipped by 0 bases and J by 3 bases; unmatched bases: 2. CDR3 sequence: CASSLADRDYGYTF. For the CDR3, the DNA is TGTGCCAGCAGCTTGGCTGACAGGGACTATGGCTACACCTTC.

The genes are TRBV7-2 and TRBJ2-7; tentative D call: TRBD2 (6 bases). Germline CDR1 and CDR2: SGHTA and FQGNSA. V lost 5 bases and J lost 2, with 16 bases in between. CDR3 length: 15 amino acids. The CDR3 nucleotides are TGTGCCAGCAGCCCAGTTTATGGGAGGACCTACGAGCAGTACTTC. Translating gives CASSPVYGRTYEQYF. Complete variable domain (other parts from reference TRBV7-2 and TRBJ2-7): GAGVSQSPSNKVTEKGKDVELRCDPISGHTALYWYRQSLGQGLEFLIYFQGNSAPDKSGLPSDRFSAERTGGSVSTLTIQRTQQEDSAVYLCASSPVYGRTYEQYFGPGTRLTVT.

J is TRBJ1-1 and V is TRBV4-3; D remains unclear. V lost 0 bases to trimming and J lost 11 bases, with 16 bases between them. Germline V gene sequence: CDR1 LGHNA, CDR2 YSLEER. This CDR3 has 14 residues. The CDR3 coding sequence is TGCGCCAGCAGCCAAGATCAGGCCGGAGTGCTCGCTTTCTTT. It encodes CASSQDQAGVLAFF.

This sequence joins TRBV29-1 and TRBJ2-5; D possibly uses TRBD1 or TRBD2 (5 bases each). This CDR3 has 12 amino acids. V was pared by 4 bases and J by 3 bases, with 9 bases between. Germline CDR1 reads SQVTM; CDR2 reads ANQGSEA. For the CDR3, the DNA is TGCAGCGTTGGGGGGAGTGAAGAGACCCAGTACTTC. Amino acids: CSVGGSEETQYF.